The present TCR beta chain was sequenced within a study of T cells in Graves' hyperthyroidism and ophthalmopathy. The CDR3 is 14 residues long. Germline assignment: CDR1 MNHEY and CDR2 SMNVEV (reference sequence). With 2 bases clipped from V and 4 bases from J, the junction kept 2 bases outside the gene matches. This clonotype showed up many times. Its antigen is undetermined. Researchers defined stable Graves' hyperthyroidism as no ophthalmopathy progression within 18 months. Patients having uncontrolled infection, another autoimmune disease, pregnancy or lactation were not included. An approximately 10 ml volume of fresh peripheral blood provided the PBMCs. The study, taken as a whole, reports: By a 13 V-J model, ophthalmopathy was set apart from stable hyperthyroidism.

TCR beta CDR3 region amplification was performed from RNA transcripts. The primer set for the first-round RT-PCR of the TCR CDR3 was HTBI. MiXCR, applied by TCRdb to the multiplex PCR reads, yields one record per CDR3 protein. The top ten hold around 3.9% of the sample, which has around 620,000 distinct CDR3 sequences, 15% to 20% seen once. This chain connects TRBV27 to TRBJ2-7, with TRBD2 matching over 10 bases. Specimen: blood. This receptor was identified in a woman aged 30 to 39 with Graves' hyperthyroidism. The CDR3 DNA reads as TGTGCCAGCAGTTTAGGGACTAGCGTTTACGAGCAGTACTTC. Its protein is CASSLGTSVYEQYF.